The clone carrying this T cell receptor beta chain was observed a handful of times. PBMCs stemmed from less than 13 ml fresh peripheral blood. The sample belongs to a study of T cells in Graves' hyperthyroidism and ophthalmopathy. Researchers amplified the TCR beta CDR3 regions from RNA transcripts. TCR CDR3 underwent first-round RT-PCR with the HTBI primer set. TCRdb passed the multiplex PCR reads through MiXCR, listing each CDR3 protein once. The table includes a few hundred thousand distinct CDR3 sequences, 13% to 15% detected once. The germline V gene has CDR1 LGHNA and CDR2 YNFKEQ. The V end lost 0 bases, the J end lost 4 bases, and 19 bases lay between the germline ends. This CDR3 has 18 amino acids.

The specimen sequenced was blood. The V call is TRBV4-2, the J call TRBJ1-3; D remains unclear. This sequence originates from a woman aged 25 to 39 with Graves' ophthalmopathy. The DNA for the CDR3 is TGTGCCAGCAGCCAAGATAGCGTGGAGGCCGAACTGGGAAACACCATATATTTT. It yields the protein CASSQDSVEAELGNTIYF.